This TCR beta chain was profiled in a study of blood T cells in healthy people across ages. There were healthy Caucasian individuals from Russia, aged about 6 to 100, serving as donors. V lost 1 base, J lost 5 bases, and 9 bases lay in between. Per the germline V gene, CDR1 is SGHTA and CDR2 is FQGNSA. The CDR3 totals 15 residues. Sample-barcoded 5' priming and a J-beta primer mix drove a second PCR of roughly 7 to 11 cycles. TCRdb itself ran the 5' RACE reads through MiXCR, one entry per CDR3 protein. The sample carries approximately 940,000 distinct CDR3 sequences, 40% to 60% recorded once. The sequencing input was blood. This TCR came from a young man in good health. The chain carries TRBV7-2 and TRBJ1-6, with unresolved D. The CDR3 bases are TGTGCCAGCAGCTTAGTCCAAGGACATAATTCACCCCTCCACTTT. It translates to CASSLVQGHNSPLHF.